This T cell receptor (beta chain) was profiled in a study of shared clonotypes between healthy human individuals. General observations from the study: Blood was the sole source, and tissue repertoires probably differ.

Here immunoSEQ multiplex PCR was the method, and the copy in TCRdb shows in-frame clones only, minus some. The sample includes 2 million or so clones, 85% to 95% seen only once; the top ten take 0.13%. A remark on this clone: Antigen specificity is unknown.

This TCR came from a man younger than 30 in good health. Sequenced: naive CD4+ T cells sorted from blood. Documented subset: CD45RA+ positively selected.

This CDR3 is CASSLAGGGEQYF. The DNA for the CDR3 is TGTGCCAGCAGCTTAGCGGGTGGTGGGGAGCAGTACTTC. This sequence joins TRBV7-9 and TRBJ2-7; D is undetermined. The germline gives CDR1 SEHNR, CDR2 FQNEAQ (reference sequence). V was cut by 0 bases and J by 7 bases, with 10 bases left in between. The CDR3 totals 13 residues. Full variable domain (outside the CDR3, taken from reference TRBV7-9 and TRBJ2-7): DTGVSQNPRHKITKRGQNVTFRCDPISEHNRLYWYRQTLGQGPEFLTYFQNEAQLEKSRLLSDRFSAERPKGSFSTLEIQRTEQGDSAMYLCASSLAGGGEQYFGPGTRLTVT.